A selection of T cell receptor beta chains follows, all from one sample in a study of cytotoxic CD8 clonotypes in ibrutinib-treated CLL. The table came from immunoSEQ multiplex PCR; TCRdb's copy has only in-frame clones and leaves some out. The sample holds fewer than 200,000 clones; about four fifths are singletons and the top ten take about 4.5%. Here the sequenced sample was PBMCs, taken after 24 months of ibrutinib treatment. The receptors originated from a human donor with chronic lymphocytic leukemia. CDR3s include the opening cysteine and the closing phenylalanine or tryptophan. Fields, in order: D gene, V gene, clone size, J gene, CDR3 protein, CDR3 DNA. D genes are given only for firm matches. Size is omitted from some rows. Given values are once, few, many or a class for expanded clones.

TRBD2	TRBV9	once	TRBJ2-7	CASSVTGTSGGSYEQYF	TGTGCCAGCAGCGTGACCGGGACTAGCGGGGGCTCCTACGAGCAGTACTTC
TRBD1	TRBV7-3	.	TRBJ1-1	CASSFQGATEAFF	TGTGCCAGCAGCTTTCAGGGGGCCACTGAAGCTTTCTTT
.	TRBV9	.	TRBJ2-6	CASSVKQQGRSGANVLTF	TGTGCCAGCAGCGTAAAGCAGCAGGGACGCTCTGGGGCCAACGTCCTGACTTTC
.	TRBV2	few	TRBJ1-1	CASTRNGESVEAFF	TGTGCCAGCACCAGGAACGGGGAGTCGGTTGAAGCTTTCTTT
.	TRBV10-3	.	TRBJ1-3	CAISESGGSISGNTIYF	TGTGCCATCAGTGAGTCTGGAGGCAGCATCTCTGGAAACACCATATATTTT
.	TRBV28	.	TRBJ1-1	CASNTHENTEAFF	TGTGCCAGCAACACTCACGAGAACACTGAAGCTTTCTTT
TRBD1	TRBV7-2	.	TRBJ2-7	CASSSQGATSYEQYF	TGTGCCAGCAGTTCTCAGGGGGCAACCTCCTACGAGCAGTACTTC
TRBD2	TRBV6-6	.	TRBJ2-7	CASSYQGLAAAYEQYF	TGTGCCAGCAGTTACCAGGGACTAGCGGCAGCCTACGAGCAGTACTTC
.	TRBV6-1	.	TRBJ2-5	CALRAGQETQYF	TGTGCCCTGAGGGCGGGTCAAGAGACCCAGTACTTC
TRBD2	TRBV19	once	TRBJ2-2	CASIGGGPNGELFF	TGTGCCAGTATTGGGGGAGGGCCAAACGGGGAGCTGTTTTTT
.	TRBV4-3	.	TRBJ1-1	CATATRDRDLDTEAFF	TGCGCCACCGCGACCCGGGACCGCGACCTGGACACTGAAGCTTTCTTT
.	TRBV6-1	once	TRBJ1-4	CASSPVRIHEKLFF	TGTGCCAGCAGCCCGGTGAGGATTCATGAAAAACTGTTTTTT
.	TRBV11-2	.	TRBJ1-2	CASSLGLGGGGYTF	TGTGCCAGCAGCTTAGGTCTGGGGGGAGGCGGCTACACCTTC
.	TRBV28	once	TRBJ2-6	CASSLQGTGANVLTF	TGTGCCAGCAGTTTACAGGGAACTGGGGCCAACGTCCTGACTTTC
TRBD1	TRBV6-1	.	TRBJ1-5	CASSPGQVSNQPQHF	TGTGCCAGCAGCCCCGGACAGGTTAGCAATCAGCCCCAGCATTTT
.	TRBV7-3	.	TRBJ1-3	CASSLEPGNTIYF	TGTGCCAGCAGCTTAGAACCAGGGAACACCATATATTTT
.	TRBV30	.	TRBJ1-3	CAWSVWSSGNTIYF	TGTGCCTGGAGTGTTTGGAGCTCTGGAAACACCATATATTTT
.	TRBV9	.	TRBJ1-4	CASSVEGAGNEKLFF	TGTGCCAGCAGCGTGGAGGGCGCAGGTAATGAAAAACTGTTTTTT
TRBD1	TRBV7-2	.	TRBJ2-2	CASSQGQRNTGELFF	TGTGCCAGCAGCCAGGGACAGAGAAACACCGGGGAGCTGTTTTTT
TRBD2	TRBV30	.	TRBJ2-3	CAWSVGGAGGGTDTQYF	TGTGCCTGGAGTGTAGGAGGGGCGGGAGGGGGCACAGATACGCAGTATTTT
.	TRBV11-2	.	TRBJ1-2	CASSLARGYTF	TGTGCCAGCAGCTTAGCTAGGGGCTACACCTTC
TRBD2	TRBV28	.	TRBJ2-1	CASSFSGRRNEQFF	TGTGCCAGCAGTTTCAGCGGGAGGAGGAATGAGCAGTTCTTC
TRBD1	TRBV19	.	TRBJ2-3	CASSPRQGVSDTQYF	TGTGCCAGTAGTCCCCGACAGGGGGTCTCAGATACGCAGTATTTT
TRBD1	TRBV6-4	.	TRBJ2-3	CASRVDRATDTQYF	TGTGCCAGCAGGGTCGACAGGGCGACAGATACGCAGTATTTT